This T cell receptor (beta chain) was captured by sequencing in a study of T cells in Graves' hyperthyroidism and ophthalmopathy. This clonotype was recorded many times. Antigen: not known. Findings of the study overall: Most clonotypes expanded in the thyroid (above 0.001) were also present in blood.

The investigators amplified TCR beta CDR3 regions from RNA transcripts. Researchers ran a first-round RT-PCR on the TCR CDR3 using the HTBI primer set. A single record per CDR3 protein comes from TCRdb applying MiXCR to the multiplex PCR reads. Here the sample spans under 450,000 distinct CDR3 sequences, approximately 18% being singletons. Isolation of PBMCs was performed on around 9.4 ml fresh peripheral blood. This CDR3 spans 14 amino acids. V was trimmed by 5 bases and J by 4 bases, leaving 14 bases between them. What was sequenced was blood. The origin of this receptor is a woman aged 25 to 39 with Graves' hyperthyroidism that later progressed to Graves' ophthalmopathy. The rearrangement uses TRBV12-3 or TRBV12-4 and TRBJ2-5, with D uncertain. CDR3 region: CASSANRGPETQYF. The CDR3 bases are TGTGCCAGCAGTGCAAACAGAGGTCCAGAGACCCAGTACTTC.